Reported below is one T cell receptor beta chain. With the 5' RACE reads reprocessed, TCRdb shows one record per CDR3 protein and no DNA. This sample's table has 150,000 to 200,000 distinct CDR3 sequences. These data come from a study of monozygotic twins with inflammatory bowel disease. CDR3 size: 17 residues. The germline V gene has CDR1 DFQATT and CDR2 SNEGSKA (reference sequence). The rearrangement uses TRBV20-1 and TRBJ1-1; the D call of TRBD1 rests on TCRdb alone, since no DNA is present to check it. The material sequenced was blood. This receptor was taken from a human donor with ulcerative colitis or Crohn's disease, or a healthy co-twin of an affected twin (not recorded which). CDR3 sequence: CSALGPGQGVWDTEAFF.